This T cell receptor (beta chain) was recorded in a study of blood T cell repertoires in COVID-19. Study summary: Samples came from the United States, Italy and Spain, spanning acute and convalescent COVID-19. In each case, the material was cDNA or gDNA derived from T cells, B-cell-depleted T cells, or PBMCs.

Germline CDR1 is LNHDA and CDR2 is SQIVND (reference sequence). Trimming pared 3 bases from V and 2 bases from J, leaving 13 bases between. The CDR3 consists of 15 residues. Original data processing: Reference gene primer amplification gave estimated nucleated cell counts. Libraries were prepared by immunoSEQ multiplex PCR; TCRdb keeps only in-frame clonotypes and omits some of them. The V and J calls and clone size come from that table; D and trimming were worked out from the DNA. The repertoire holds fewer than 250,000 clones, with about 87% as singletons. The receptor comes from an older man with acute or convalescent COVID-19. The sequenced material came from peripheral blood. The chain combines TRBV19 with TRBJ1-2; tentatively, D is TRBD1 (5 bases). The CDR3 sequence is CASSIKWGSNYGYTF. In nucleotides, the CDR3 is TGTGCCAGTAGTATCAAGTGGGGCAGCAACTATGGCTACACCTTC. Combining the CDR3 with reference TRBV19 and TRBJ1-2 gives the whole variable domain DGGITQSPKYLFRKEGQNVTLSCEQNLNHDAMYWYRQDPGQGLRLIYYSQIVNDFQKGDIAEGYSVSREKKESFPLTVTSAQKNPTAFYLCASSIKWGSNYGYTFGSGTRLTVV.